The entry that follows covers one TCR beta chain sequence. Its antigen remains unknown. This specimen belongs to a study of cytomegalovirus exposure and HLA in healthy donors. Unmatched junction bases numbered 8, after V lost 5 bases and J lost 6 bases. CDR1 is MDHEN and CDR2 is SYDVKM in the germline V gene. This CDR3 comprises 15 residues. PCR employed 60 Vbeta and 13 Jbeta primers. Study processing details: As a later analysis found, there were 82 million or so unique TCR beta chains, of which some 10 million were shared. The assay was immunoSEQ multiplex PCR, and TCRdb's table has in-frame clones only and misses some. Clonal size and the V and J genes are those of that table, whereas D and trimming came from the DNA. The repertoire holds 150,000 to 200,000 clones, with roughly two thirds as singletons. Study-wide findings and caveats: Association of a missense DCLRE1C variant with TCR beta V- and J-gene trimming was reported in a later analysis.

The chain carries TRBV28 and TRBJ2-3; 10 bases map to TRBD1. The TCR sequence derives from a woman in her thirties or forties in good health and CMV-seropositive. The sample taken for sequencing was PBMCs. The CDR3 protein is CASSPRGTGADTQYF. The CDR3 nucleotides are TGTGCCAGCAGTCCTAGGGGGACAGGGGCCGATACGCAGTATTTT.